The 30 T cell receptor beta chains below were found in one sample sequenced in a study of blood T cell repertoires in COVID-19. This table comes from immunoSEQ multiplex PCR, and its TCRdb copy is limited to in-frame clones, with some not included. The sample shows some 180,000 clones, roughly nine tenths of them seen only once. The sequencing sample was made of peripheral blood. The source is a man aged 65-85 years with active or convalescent COVID-19.

This clone showed up just once. J is TRBJ1-5 and V is TRBV5-5; 8 bases align to TRBD1. The junction had 7 bases not matched to a gene; V was cut back by 4 bases and J by 7 bases. Germline lookup yields CDR1 SGHKS and CDR2 YYEKEE (reference sequence). CDR3 length: 14 amino acids. CDR3 residues: CASSRTGRNQPQHF. For the CDR3, the DNA is TGTGCCAGCAGCCGGACAGGGAGGAACCAGCCCCAGCATTTT.

The chain recombines TRBV4-3 with TRBJ2-3; a weak D match, TRBD1 (6 bases). The CDR3 is 16 amino acids. V was trimmed by 0 bases and J by 5 bases, leaving 15 bases between them. Germline lookup yields CDR1 LGHNA and CDR2 YSLEER. DNA of the CDR3: TGCGCCAGCAGCCAAGATATAGCTCGAGGGGGAGATACGCAGTATTTT. Its translation is CASSQDIARGGDTQYF.

The chain has TRBV4-3 and TRBJ1-2, with D possibly matching TRBD1 (5 bases). The V gene lost 4 bases and the J gene lost 8 bases, with 20 bases spanning the gap. Germline V gene data show CDR1 as LGHNA and CDR2 as YSLEER. CDR3 length equals 15 residues. The CDR3 region has the DNA TGCGCCAGCAGCCCCTCCGGGGGGGTTCCTGGGGGCTACACCTTC. Its protein product is CASSPSGGVPGGYTF.

The chain links TRBV7-2 to TRBJ1-2; 7 bases are shared with TRBD1. The CDR3 sequence is 13 residues long. V dropped 2 bases and J dropped 14; count of bases not matched to a gene: 11. CDR1 SGHTA and CDR2 FQGNSA come from the germline V gene. The CDR3 region is CASSLRGQPAGTF. The CDR3 DNA reads TGTGCCAGCAGCTTAAGGGGACAGCCGGCGGGAACCTTC. Using reference TRBV7-2 and TRBJ1-2 for the parts outside the CDR3, the full variable domain is GAGVSQSPSNKVTEKGKDVELRCDPISGHTALYWYRQSLGQGLEFLIYFQGNSAPDKSGLPSDRFSAERTGGSVSTLTIQRTQQEDSAVYLCASSLRGQPAGTFGSGTRLTVV.

This chain links TRBV5-1 with TRBJ1-1; a weak D match, TRBD1 (6 bases). CDR3 length: 16 amino acids. Trimming cost V 4 bases and J 0 bases, with 16 bases left between them. From germline, CDR1 is SGHRS and CDR2 YFSETQ. CDR3 coding DNA: TGCGCCAGCAGCAACACCGGGACACTCATGAACACTGAAGCTTTCTTT. Encoded protein: CASSNTGTLMNTEAFF.

This clone was picked up one time. At one end the junction does not follow the germline gene, possibly because of a read error. The J gene is TRBJ2-5, the V gene TRBV7-7, with 7 bases fitting TRBD2. CDR1 is SSHAT, CDR2 FNYEAQ, per germline (reference sequence). This CDR3 region has 15 residues. CDR3 DNA sequence: TGTGCTAGCAGCTCCCCCCACGGGGAGGGGGAGACCCAGTACTTC. This codes for CASSSPHGEGETQYF.

This clone was seen only once. The chain recombines TRBV19 with TRBJ2-2; the match to TRBD2 covers 12 bases. Looked up from germline, CDR1 is LNHDA and CDR2 is SQIVND (reference sequence). The V and J ends lost 3 bases and 6 bases, in that order; junction bases with no gene match: 8. The CDR3 has 17 amino acids. The CDR3 is CASSIPLRLAGAGELFF. CDR3 nucleotides: TGTGCCAGTAGTATCCCTCTTCGACTAGCGGGAGCCGGGGAGCTGTTTTTT.

The chain is built from TRBV6-2 or TRBV6-3 and TRBJ1-1; TRBD1 might be the D (6 bases). Trimming removed 6 bases from V and 1 base from J, with 15 bases in between. This CDR3 spans 15 amino acids. Germline values: CDR1 MNHEY, CDR2 SVGEGT. CDR3 sequence (DNA): TGTGCCAGCAGCCTCGGACAGACCTCGAACACTGAAGCTTTCTTT. Its protein is CASSLGQTSNTEAFF.

The chain recombines TRBV7-6 with TRBJ1-6; 9 bases line up with TRBD1. The CDR3 is 16 residues long. Per the germline V gene, CDR1 is SGHVS and CDR2 is FNYEAQ. After removal of 5 bases from V and 5 bases from J, the junction contained 7 bases not matched to a gene. The CDR3 is CASSPRTGAHNSPLHF. CDR3 DNA sequence: TGTGCCAGCAGCCCAAGGACAGGGGCCCATAATTCACCCCTCCACTTT. The full variable domain, its missing parts supplied by reference TRBV7-6 and TRBJ1-6, is GAGVSQSPRYKVTKRGQDVALRCDPISGHVSLYWYRQALGQGPEFLTYFNYEAQQDKSGLPNDRFSAERPEGSISTLTIQRTEQRDSAMYRCASSPRTGAHNSPLHFGNGTRLTVT.

The gene calls are TRBV18 and TRBJ1-3, with TRBD1 matching over 8 bases. Germline CDR1 reads KGHSH; CDR2 reads LQKENI. The CDR3 extends over 17 amino acids. Germline trimming cut 6 bases from V and 0 bases from J; bases unmatched to any gene: 10. CDR3 loop: CASSRQGAHSSGNTIYF. DNA for the CDR3: TGTGCCAGCTCGAGGCAGGGGGCCCATAGCTCTGGAAACACCATATATTTT.

J is TRBJ1-6 and V is TRBV2; 7 bases match TRBD1. The trim removed 4 bases at V and 8 bases at J, leaving 5 bases unmatched. The CDR3 is 14 amino acids. Germline values: CDR1 SNHLY, CDR2 FYNNEI. This CDR3 is CASSGGTVDSPLHF. The CDR3 DNA reads as TGTGCCAGCAGTGGCGGGACAGTGGATTCACCCCTCCACTTT.

V gene TRBV7-2 combines with J gene TRBJ2-7; the D is unclear. The CDR3 is 12 amino acids. Germline CDR1 and CDR2: SGHTA and FQGNSA. The germline V and J ends were trimmed by 5 bases and 3 bases, with 8 bases remaining between them. Written as DNA, the CDR3 is TGTGCCAGCAGCCCTGCCAGCTACGAGCAGTACTTC. It codes for CASSPASYEQYF. The complete variable domain, with remaining parts taken from reference TRBV7-2 and TRBJ2-7, reads GAGVSQSPSNKVTEKGKDVELRCDPISGHTALYWYRQSLGQGLEFLIYFQGNSAPDKSGLPSDRFSAERTGGSVSTLTIQRTQQEDSAVYLCASSPASYEQYFGPGTRLTVT.

This clone was counted once. The chain is built from TRBV6-6 and TRBJ1-5; D ambiguous. Trimming took 2 bases from V and 3 from J, leaving 11 bases between them. Germline CDR1 reads MNHNY; CDR2 reads SVGAGI (reference sequence). This CDR3 contains 15 residues. The DNA of the CDR3 is TGTGCCAGCAGTTACCCGGGCGGGGACAATCAGCCCCAGCATTTT. Translating it yields CASSYPGGDNQPQHF.

In its sample, this clone was seen a few times. This chain links TRBV15 with TRBJ1-6; D is perhaps TRBD1 (5 bases). The CDR3 spans 15 residues. CDR1 is LNHNV and CDR2 is YYDKDF in the germline V gene (reference sequence). The V gene lost 2 bases and the J gene lost 6 bases, with 11 bases spanning the gap. This CDR3 reads CATSRLQGSNSPLHF. The CDR3 DNA follows: TGTGCCACCAGCAGATTGCAGGGATCTAATTCACCCCTCCACTTT.

V and J are TRBV10-3 and TRBJ2-7, with 9 bases matching TRBD2. V was pared by 6 bases and J by 3 bases, with 9 bases of the junction left unmatched. The CDR3 loop spans 15 amino acids. CDR1 and CDR2 from the germline V gene are ENHRY and SYGVKD. DNA of the CDR3: TGTGCCATCAGACCCGGGGCTAGCGGGAACTACGAGCAGTACTTC. Its protein product is CAIRPGASGNYEQYF.

The chain combines TRBV27 with TRBJ2-4, with a possible D match to TRBD1 (6 bases). In germline, CDR1 is MNHEY, CDR2 SMNVEV (reference sequence). Deletions cut 5 bases from V and 11 bases from J, with 19 bases between. The CDR3 is 14 amino acids. The CDR3 spells CASSKTTGSQVQYF. The CDR3 DNA is TGTGCCAGCAGTAAGACAACAGGGAGTCAGGTTCAGTACTTC.

This clone came up once. The CDR3 is CAISTQDRGSGYTF. The CDR3, as DNA: TGTGCCATCAGTACCCAGGACAGGGGATCGGGCTACACCTTC. The chain has TRBV10-3 and TRBJ1-2; 9 bases align to TRBD1. Germline CDR1 ENHRY, CDR2 SYGVKD. V was clipped by 5 bases and J by 8 bases; unmatched bases: 9. The CDR3 has 14 amino acids.

The chain couples TRBV6-6 to TRBJ2-7, with TRBD1 matching over 11 bases. CDR3 length equals 16 residues. Germline lookup yields CDR1 MNHNY and CDR2 SVGAGI (reference sequence). V was pared by 5 bases and J by 6 bases, with 12 bases of the junction left unmatched. The CDR3 bases are TGTGCCAGCAGTACAGGCCGGGACAGGGGGGGTCTCGAGCAGTACTTC. Protein product: CASSTGRDRGGLEQYF.

The chain has TRBV3-1 (or the pseudogene TRBV3-2) and TRBJ2-1; 8 bases are shared with TRBD2. Looked up from germline, CDR1 is LGHDT and CDR2 is YNNKEL (reference sequence). This CDR3 region has 15 residues. With V trimmed by 5 bases and J by 7 bases, 10 bases remained unmatched. The chain's CDR3 is CASSSPGTRRNEQFF. The CDR3 nucleotides read TGTGCCAGCAGCTCCCCGGGGACTAGAAGAAATGAGCAGTTCTTC.

J is TRBJ2-1 and V is TRBV18, with 9 nucleotides matching TRBD2. V lost 0 bases and J lost 7; bases outside the gene matches: 10. The CDR3 length is 17 residues. Germline lookup yields CDR1 KGHSH and CDR2 LQKENI. The CDR3 bases are TGTGCCAGCTCACCACCCAGCCCGCGGGGGGGACGTAATGAGCAGTTCTTC. This gives the protein CASSPPSPRGGRNEQFF.

The chain recombines TRBV30 with TRBJ2-3; 9 bases fit TRBD2. This CDR3 region has 16 residues. Germline CDR1 and CDR2: GTSNPN and SVGIG (reference sequence). Trimming removed 3 bases from V and 6 bases from J; junction bases left unmatched: 13. As DNA, the CDR3 is TGTGCCTGGAGACGCGGGGGGGCGTCCCCCGGGGATACGCAGTATTTT. This codes for CAWRRGGASPGDTQYF.

The CDR3 bases are TGTGCCAGCAGTCCACCGGGGCTAGCGGGGACTAGCACAGATACGCAGTATTTT. It is translated as CASSPPGLAGTSTDTQYF. The chain joins TRBV28 to TRBJ2-3; TRBD2 aligns across 9 bases. CDR1 and CDR2 from the germline V gene are MDHEN and SYDVKM. V shed 5 bases, J shed 0 bases, and the junction held 12 bases outside the gene matches. This CDR3 has 18 amino acids.

The genes are TRBV29-1 and TRBJ1-4; 7 nucleotides line up with TRBD1. The CDR3 contains 13 residues. Per germline, CDR1 SQVTM and CDR2 ANQGSEA. Trimming took 7 bases from V and 8 from J; bases not matched to a gene: 10. CDR3 nucleotide sequence: TGCAGCGCTGCGAGGGGGCTAAACGAAAAACTGTTTTTT. Encoded protein: CSAARGLNEKLFF. Full variable domain (missing parts from reference TRBV29-1 and TRBJ1-4): SAVISQKPSRDICQRGTSLTIQCQVDSQVTMMFWYRQQPGQSLTLIATANQGSEATYESGFVIDKFPISRPNLTFSTLTVSNMSPEDSSIYLCSAARGLNEKLFFGSGTQLSVL.

This chain links TRBV5-4 with TRBJ1-4, with TRBD1 matching over 7 bases. The germline gives CDR1 SGHNT, CDR2 YYREEE (reference sequence). CDR3 size: 15 residues. V lost 2 bases and J lost 8; bases outside the gene matches: 9. CDR3 DNA sequence: TGTGCCAGCAGCTTCACAGGGGCCGCAGGGGAAAAACTGTTTTTT. Its protein is CASSFTGAAGEKLFF.

V and J are TRBV7-9 and TRBJ2-1; 10 bases fit TRBD2. The CDR3 spans 16 residues. Trimming removed 5 bases from V and 5 bases from J; junction bases left unmatched: 9. Germline V lookup: CDR1 SEHNR, CDR2 FQNEAQ (reference sequence). CDR3 coding DNA: TGTGCCAGCAGCCCTCCAGCGGGGGGGCAGCACAATGAGCAGTTCTTC. It codes for CASSPPAGGQHNEQFF. Full variable domain (remainder filled in from reference TRBV7-9 and TRBJ2-1): DTGVSQNPRHKITKRGQNVTFRCDPISEHNRLYWYRQTLGQGPEFLTYFQNEAQLEKSRLLSDRFSAERPKGSFSTLEIQRTEQGDSAMYLCASSPPAGGQHNEQFFGPGTRLTVL.

The chain combines TRBV19 with TRBJ1-2; 7 nucleotides align to TRBD1. V was pared by 1 base and J by 4 bases, with 6 bases of the junction left unmatched. This CDR3 has 15 residues. The V gene's germline CDR1 is LNHDA and CDR2 SQIVND (reference sequence). In DNA form, the CDR3 reads TGTGCCAGTAGTATAGGAACAGGGGCAATCTATGGCTACACCTTC. It is translated as CASSIGTGAIYGYTF. Full variable domain (missing parts from reference TRBV19 and TRBJ1-2): DGGITQSPKYLFRKEGQNVTLSCEQNLNHDAMYWYRQDPGQGLRLIYYSQIVNDFQKGDIAEGYSVSREKKESFPLTVTSAQKNPTAFYLCASSIGTGAIYGYTFGSGTRLTVV.

The chain uses TRBV19 and TRBJ2-1, with TRBD2 matching over 11 bases. J was trimmed by 9 bases and V by 5 bases; bases with no gene match: 6. The CDR3 is made up of 14 amino acids. The germline V gene encodes CDR1 LNHDA and CDR2 SQIVND (reference sequence). The CDR3 is CASSVTSGSVEQFF. For the CDR3, the DNA is TGTGCCAGTAGTGTTACTAGCGGGAGTGTTGAGCAGTTCTTC.

The gene calls are TRBV6-1 and TRBJ2-1; possible D gene TRBD1, 5 bases. The CDR3 extends over 15 amino acids. The V end was cut by 1 base, the J end by 5 bases, with 12 bases between. The V gene's germline CDR1 is MNHNS and CDR2 SASEGT. CDR3 coding DNA: TGTGCCAGCAGTGAAGGGGGCGGATTAGACAATGAGCAGTTCTTC. It encodes CASSEGGGLDNEQFF.

The chain joins TRBV9 to TRBJ2-1; D perhaps matches TRBD2 (5 bases). The V and J ends lost 0 bases and 2 bases respectively, with 9 bases between them. The CDR3 spans 15 residues. Germline V gives CDR1 SGDLS, CDR2 YYNGEE. As DNA, the CDR3 is TGTGCCAGCAGCGTAGATACGGGGACCTACAATGAGCAGTTCTTC. Its protein is CASSVDTGTYNEQFF.

This clone was recorded a few times. The chain has TRBV28 and TRBJ1-5; TRBD1 matches 7 bases. Germline V lookup: CDR1 MDHEN, CDR2 SYDVKM. The CDR3 covers 14 residues. V lost 8 bases, J lost 5 bases, and 9 bases stayed unmatched. The CDR3 loop reads CASVKEGAYQPQHF. The CDR3 DNA follows: TGTGCCAGCGTGAAGGAGGGGGCATATCAGCCCCAGCATTTT.